This T cell receptor (beta chain) was sequenced for a study of shared clonotypes between healthy human individuals. A note on this clone: As yet, its antigen is unknown.

Whole-study findings and limits: Sequencing depth was expected to influence donor clonotype sharing.

TCRdb's copy holds only in-frame clones and misses some; the assay was immunoSEQ multiplex PCR. The sample has approximately 440,000 clones; 70% to 80% are singletons. The sample comprised PBMCs. The origin of this receptor is a woman aged 35 to 49 in good health. Some clones in this sample may be carry-over from other donors' samples.

The CDR3 DNA reads TGTGCCAGTAACCCACGGGGCGAAGCTAACTATGGCTACACCTTC. It yields the protein CASNPRGEANYGYTF. The gene calls are TRBV19 and TRBJ1-2; D is perhaps TRBD1 (5 bases). The V gene's germline CDR1 is LNHDA and CDR2 SQIVND (reference sequence). V dropped 7 bases and J dropped 0 bases, with 15 bases sitting between them. This CDR3 comprises 15 residues.